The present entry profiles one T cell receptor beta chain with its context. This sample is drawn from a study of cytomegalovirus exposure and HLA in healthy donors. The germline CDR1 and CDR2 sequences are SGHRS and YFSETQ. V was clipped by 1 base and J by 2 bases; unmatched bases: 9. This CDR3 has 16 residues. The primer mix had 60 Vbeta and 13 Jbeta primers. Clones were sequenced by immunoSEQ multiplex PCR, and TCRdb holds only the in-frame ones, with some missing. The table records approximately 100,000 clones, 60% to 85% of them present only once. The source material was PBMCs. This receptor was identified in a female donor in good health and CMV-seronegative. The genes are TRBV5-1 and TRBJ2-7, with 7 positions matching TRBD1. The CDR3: CASSLSVTGPPYEQYF. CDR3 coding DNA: TGCGCCAGCAGCTTGTCGGTGACAGGGCCTCCCTACGAGCAGTACTTC. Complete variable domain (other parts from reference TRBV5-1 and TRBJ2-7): KAGVTQTPRYLIKTRGQQVTLSCSPISGHRSVSWYQQTPGQGLQFLFEYFSETQRNKGNFPGRFSGRQFSNSRSEMNVSTLELGDSALYLCASSLSVTGPPYEQYFGPGTRLTVT.